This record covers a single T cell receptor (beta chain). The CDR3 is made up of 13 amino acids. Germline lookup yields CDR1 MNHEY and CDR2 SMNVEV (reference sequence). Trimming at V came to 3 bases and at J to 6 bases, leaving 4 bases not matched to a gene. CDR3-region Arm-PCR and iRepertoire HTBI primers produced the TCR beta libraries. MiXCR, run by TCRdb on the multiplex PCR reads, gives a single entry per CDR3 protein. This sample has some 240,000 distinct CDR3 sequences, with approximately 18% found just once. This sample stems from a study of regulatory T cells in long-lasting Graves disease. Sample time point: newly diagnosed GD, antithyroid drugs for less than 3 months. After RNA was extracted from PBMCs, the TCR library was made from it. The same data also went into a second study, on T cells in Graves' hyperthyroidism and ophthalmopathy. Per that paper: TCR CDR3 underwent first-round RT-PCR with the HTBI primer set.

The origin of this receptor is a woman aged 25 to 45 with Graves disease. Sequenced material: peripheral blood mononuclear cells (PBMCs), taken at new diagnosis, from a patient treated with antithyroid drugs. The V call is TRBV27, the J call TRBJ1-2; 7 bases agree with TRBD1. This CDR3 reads CASSFGQVNGYTF. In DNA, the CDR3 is TGTGCCAGCAGTTTCGGACAGGTCAATGGCTACACCTTC.